Listed here is a single T cell receptor (beta chain). What it binds is not known. The data derive from a study of molecular identifiers for immune sequencing clone quantification. Study results and caveats: In a background of over 750,000 naive cells, spiked Jurkat TCR RNA from one cell was reportedly detectable. Clones that exceeded 20 RNA copies held over 99% of effector molecules, yet under 1% in naive cells.

Listed TCR primers and previously described methods were used for bulk TCR libraries. TCRdb passed the PCR reads through MiXCR, listing each CDR3 protein once. The sample lists some 590,000 distinct CDR3 sequences, 25% seen once, with about 0.78% in the top ten. CDR3 size: 16 residues. Trimming cost V 6 bases and J 4 bases, with 21 bases left between them. CDR1 is MNHEY and CDR2 is SVGEGT in the germline V gene. This chain links TRBV6-2 or TRBV6-3 with TRBJ2-5; D possibly corresponds to TRBD1 (6 bases). This sequence originates from a human donor in good health. Some libraries in this study had Jurkat cell RNA spiked in. What was sequenced was naive CD8+ T cells from blood, with Jurkat cell RNA spiked in. The subset denotes: FACS-sorted CD8+CD4-CCR7+CD45RA+ naive T cells. CDR3 loop: CASSPPPGHSAETQYF. DNA for the CDR3: TGTGCCAGCAGCCCTCCTCCGGGACACTCAGCAGAGACCCAGTACTTC.